This T cell receptor beta chain originates from a study of blood T cell repertoires in COVID-19. This CDR3 has 13 amino acids. Germline CDR1 is ENHRY and CDR2 is SYGVKD. In the case of this clone: The junction shows a germline mismatch at one end, possibly a read error.

Assay used: immunoSEQ multiplex PCR; TCRdb lists only in-frame clones, some missing. This table holds some 140,000 clones, about four fifths found once. V gene TRBV10-3 combines with J gene TRBJ2-7, with D perhaps matching TRBD2 (5 bases). The receptor's source is a man between 35 and 55 years old with acute COVID-19. Input material: PBMCs or T cells enriched from blood (not recorded which). The DNA of the CDR3 is TGTGCCATCCAGGTAGAGGGAACGTACGCGCAGTACTTC. Its translation: CAIQVEGTYAQYF.